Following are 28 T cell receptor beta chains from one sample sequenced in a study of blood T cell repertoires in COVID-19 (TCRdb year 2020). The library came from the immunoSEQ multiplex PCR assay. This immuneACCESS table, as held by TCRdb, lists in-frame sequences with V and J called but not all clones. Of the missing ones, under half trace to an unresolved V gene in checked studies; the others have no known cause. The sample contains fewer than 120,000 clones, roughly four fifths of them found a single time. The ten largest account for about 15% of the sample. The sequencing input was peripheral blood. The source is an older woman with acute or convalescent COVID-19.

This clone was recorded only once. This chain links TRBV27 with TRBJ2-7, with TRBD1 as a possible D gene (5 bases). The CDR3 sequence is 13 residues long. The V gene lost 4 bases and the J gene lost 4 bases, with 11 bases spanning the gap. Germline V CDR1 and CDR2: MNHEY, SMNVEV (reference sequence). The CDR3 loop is CASSYGADYEQYF. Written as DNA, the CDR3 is TGTGCCAGCAGTTATGGGGCAGATTACGAGCAGTACTTC.

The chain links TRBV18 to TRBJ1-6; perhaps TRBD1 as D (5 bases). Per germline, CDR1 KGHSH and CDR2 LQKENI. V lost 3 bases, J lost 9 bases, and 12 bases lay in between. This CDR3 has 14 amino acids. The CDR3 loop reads CASSPGFDSSPLHF. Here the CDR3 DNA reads TGTGCCAGCTCACCGGGGTTCGACAGTTCACCCCTCCACTTT.

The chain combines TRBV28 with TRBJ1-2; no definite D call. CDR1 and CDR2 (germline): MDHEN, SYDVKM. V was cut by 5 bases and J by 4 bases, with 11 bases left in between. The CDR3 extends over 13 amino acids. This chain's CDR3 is CASSMTGIYGYTF. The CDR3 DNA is TGTGCCAGCAGTATGACGGGAATCTATGGCTACACCTTC.

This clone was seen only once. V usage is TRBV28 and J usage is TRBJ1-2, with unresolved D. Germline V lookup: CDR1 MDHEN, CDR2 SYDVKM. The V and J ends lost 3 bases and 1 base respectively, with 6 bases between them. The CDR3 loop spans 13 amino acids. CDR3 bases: TGTGCCAGCAGTTTTCTTGTTAACTATGGCTACACCTTC. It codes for CASSFLVNYGYTF.

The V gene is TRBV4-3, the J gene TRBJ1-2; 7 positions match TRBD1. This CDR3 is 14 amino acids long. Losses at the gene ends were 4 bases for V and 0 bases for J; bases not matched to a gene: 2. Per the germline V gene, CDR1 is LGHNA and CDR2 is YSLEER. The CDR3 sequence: CASSRGQSNYGYTF. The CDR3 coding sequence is TGCGCCAGCAGCCGGGGACAGTCTAACTATGGCTACACCTTC.

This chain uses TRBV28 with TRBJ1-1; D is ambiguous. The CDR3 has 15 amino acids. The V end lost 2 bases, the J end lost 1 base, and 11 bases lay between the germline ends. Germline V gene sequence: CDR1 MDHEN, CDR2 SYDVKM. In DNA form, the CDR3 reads TGTGCCAGCAGTTTAACGCGTTTTTCGAACACTGAAGCTTTCTTT. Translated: CASSLTRFSNTEAFF.

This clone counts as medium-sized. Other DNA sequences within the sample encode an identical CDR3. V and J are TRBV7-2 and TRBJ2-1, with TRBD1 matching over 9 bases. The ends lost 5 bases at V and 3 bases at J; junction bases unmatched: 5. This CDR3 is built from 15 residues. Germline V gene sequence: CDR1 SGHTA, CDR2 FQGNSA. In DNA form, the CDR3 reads TGTGCCAGCAGCCCTGGACAGGGGCGCTACAATGAGCAGTTCTTC. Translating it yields CASSPGQGRYNEQFF. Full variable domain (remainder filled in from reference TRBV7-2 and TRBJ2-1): GAGVSQSPSNKVTEKGKDVELRCDPISGHTALYWYRQSLGQGLEFLIYFQGNSAPDKSGLPSDRFSAERTGGSVSTLTIQRTQQEDSAVYLCASSPGQGRYNEQFFGPGTRLTVL.

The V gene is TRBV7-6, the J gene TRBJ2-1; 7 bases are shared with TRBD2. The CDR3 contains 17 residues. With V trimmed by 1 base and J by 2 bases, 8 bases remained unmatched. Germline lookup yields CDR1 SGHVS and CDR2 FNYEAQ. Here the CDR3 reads CASSLVGGGGTYNEQFF. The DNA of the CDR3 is TGTGCCAGCAGCTTAGTGGGTGGGGGGGGAACCTACAATGAGCAGTTCTTC.

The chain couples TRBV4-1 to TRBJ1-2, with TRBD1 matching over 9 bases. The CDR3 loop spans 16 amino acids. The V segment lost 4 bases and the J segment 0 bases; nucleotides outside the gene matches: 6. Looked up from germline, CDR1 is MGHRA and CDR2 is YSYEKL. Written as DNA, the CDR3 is TGCGCCAGCAGCCCCCGACAGGGGGTAACTAACTATGGCTACACCTTC. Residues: CASSPRQGVTNYGYTF.

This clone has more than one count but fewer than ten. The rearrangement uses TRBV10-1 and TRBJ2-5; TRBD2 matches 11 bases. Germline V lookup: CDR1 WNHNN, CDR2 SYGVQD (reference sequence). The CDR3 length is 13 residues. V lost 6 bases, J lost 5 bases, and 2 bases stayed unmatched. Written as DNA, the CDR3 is TGCGCCAGCAGCAGGACTAGCGGGGAGACCCAGTACTTC. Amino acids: CASSRTSGETQYF.

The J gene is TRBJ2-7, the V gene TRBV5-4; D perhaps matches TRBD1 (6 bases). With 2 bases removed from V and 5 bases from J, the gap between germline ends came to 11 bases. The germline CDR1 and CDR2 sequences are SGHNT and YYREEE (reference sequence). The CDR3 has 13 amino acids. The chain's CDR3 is CASSFTGSHEQYF. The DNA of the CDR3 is TGTGCCAGCAGCTTTACAGGGTCCCACGAGCAGTACTTC.

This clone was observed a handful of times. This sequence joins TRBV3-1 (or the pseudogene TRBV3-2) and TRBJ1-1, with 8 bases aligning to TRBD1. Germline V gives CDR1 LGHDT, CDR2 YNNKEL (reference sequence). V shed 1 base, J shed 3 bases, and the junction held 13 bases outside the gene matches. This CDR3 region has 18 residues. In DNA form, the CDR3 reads TGTGCCAGCAGCCAAGGTCCGGACAGGGAACTAAAGCACACTGAAGCTTTCTTT. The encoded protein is CASSQGPDRELKHTEAFF.

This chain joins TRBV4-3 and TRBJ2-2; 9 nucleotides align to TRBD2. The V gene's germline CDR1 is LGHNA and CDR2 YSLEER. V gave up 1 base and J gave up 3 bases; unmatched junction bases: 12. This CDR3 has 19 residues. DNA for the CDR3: TGCGCCAGCAGCCAAGGATCGTCAGCGGGGGGATGGGACACCGGGGAGCTGTTTTTT. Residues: CASSQGSSAGGWDTGELFF.

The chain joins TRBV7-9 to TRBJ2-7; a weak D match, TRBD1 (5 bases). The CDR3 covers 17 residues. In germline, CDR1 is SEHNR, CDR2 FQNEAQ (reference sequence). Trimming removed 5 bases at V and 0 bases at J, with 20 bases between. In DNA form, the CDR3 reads TGTGCCAGCAGCCAGGGCGCTGGGCAGCTGAGCTCCTACGAGCAGTACTTC. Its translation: CASSQGAGQLSSYEQYF.

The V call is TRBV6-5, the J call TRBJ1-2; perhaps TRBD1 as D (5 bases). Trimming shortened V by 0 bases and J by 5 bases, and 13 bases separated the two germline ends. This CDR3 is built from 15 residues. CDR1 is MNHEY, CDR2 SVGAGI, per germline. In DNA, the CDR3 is TGTGCCAGCAGTTACTCGTCGGCAGGGCAATATGGCTACACCTTC. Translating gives CASSYSSAGQYGYTF.

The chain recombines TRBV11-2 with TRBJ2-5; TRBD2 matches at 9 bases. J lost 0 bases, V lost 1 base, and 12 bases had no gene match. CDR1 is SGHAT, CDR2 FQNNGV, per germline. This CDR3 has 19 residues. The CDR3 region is CASSLGLGSGGFYQETQYF. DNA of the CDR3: TGTGCCAGCAGCTTAGGGTTAGGTAGCGGGGGTTTTTACCAAGAGACCCAGTACTTC.

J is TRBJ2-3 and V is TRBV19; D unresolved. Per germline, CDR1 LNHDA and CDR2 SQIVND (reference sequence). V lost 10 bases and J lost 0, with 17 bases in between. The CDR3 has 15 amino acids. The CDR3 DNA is TGTGCCACATCGAGCTTACCATATAGCACAGATACGCAGTATTTT. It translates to CATSSLPYSTDTQYF.

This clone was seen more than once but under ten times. CDR3: CASSIPGGRLHGYTF. The CDR3 DNA reads TGTGCCAGCAGCATCCCGGGGGGGAGGTTGCATGGCTACACCTTC. This sequence joins TRBV4-2 and TRBJ1-2; a possible D gene is TRBD1 (5 bases). The germline V gene encodes CDR1 LGHNA and CDR2 YNFKEQ. Trimming stripped 5 bases from V and 6 bases from J, with 19 bases between. The CDR3 has 15 amino acids.

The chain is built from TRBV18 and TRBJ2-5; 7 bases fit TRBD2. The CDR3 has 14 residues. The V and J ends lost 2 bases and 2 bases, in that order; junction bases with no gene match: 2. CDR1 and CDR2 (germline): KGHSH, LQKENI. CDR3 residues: CASSPRTSQETQYF. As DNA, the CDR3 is TGTGCCAGCTCACCAAGGACTAGTCAAGAGACCCAGTACTTC.

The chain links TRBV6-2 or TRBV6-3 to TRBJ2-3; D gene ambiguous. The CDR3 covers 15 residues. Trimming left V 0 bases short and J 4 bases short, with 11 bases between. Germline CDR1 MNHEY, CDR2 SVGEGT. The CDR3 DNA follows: TGTGCCAGCAGTTACTCGGCAGGTGCCCCAGATACGCAGTATTTT. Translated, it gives CASSYSAGAPDTQYF.

As DNA, the CDR3 is TGTGCCAGCAGTGCCAGGGCCTATGGCTACACCTTC. Protein: CASSARAYGYTF. The chain carries TRBV2 and TRBJ1-2; maybe TRBD1 (5 bases). Germline V gene data show CDR1 as SNHLY and CDR2 as FYNNEI. Trimming stripped 4 bases from V and 4 bases from J, with 7 bases between. The CDR3 is 12 residues long.

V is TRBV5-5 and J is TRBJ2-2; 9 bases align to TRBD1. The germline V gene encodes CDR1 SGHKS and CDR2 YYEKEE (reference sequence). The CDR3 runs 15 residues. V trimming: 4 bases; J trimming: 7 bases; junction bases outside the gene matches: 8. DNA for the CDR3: TGTGCCAGCAGCCTCGGGACAGGGTTTAGCGGGGAGCTGTTTTTT. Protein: CASSLGTGFSGELFF.

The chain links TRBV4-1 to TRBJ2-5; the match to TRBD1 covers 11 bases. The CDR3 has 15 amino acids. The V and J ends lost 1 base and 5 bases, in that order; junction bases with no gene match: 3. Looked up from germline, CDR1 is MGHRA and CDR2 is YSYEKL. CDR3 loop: CASSQGTGGGETQYF. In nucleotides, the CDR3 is TGCGCCAGCAGCCAAGGGACAGGGGGCGGGGAGACCCAGTACTTC.

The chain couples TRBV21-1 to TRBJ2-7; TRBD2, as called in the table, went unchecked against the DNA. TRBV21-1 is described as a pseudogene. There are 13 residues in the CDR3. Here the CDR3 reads CASSKGLSGEQYF. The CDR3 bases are TGTGCCAGCAGCAAAGGATTGTCGGGGGAGCAGTACTTC.

The CDR3 reads CASGLPRGRAAFF. The CDR3 DNA reads TGTGCTAGTGGTTTGCCCCGGGGTCGGGCGGCTTTCTTT. V is TRBV12-5 and J is TRBJ1-1; no clear D. The CDR3 is made up of 13 amino acids. Germline V CDR1 and CDR2: LGHNT, FRNRAP. Deletions cut 2 bases from V and 11 bases from J, with 15 bases between.

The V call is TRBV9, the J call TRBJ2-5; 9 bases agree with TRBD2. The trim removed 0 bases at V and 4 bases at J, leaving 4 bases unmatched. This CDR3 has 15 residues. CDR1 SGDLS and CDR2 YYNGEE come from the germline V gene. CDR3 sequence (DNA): TGTGCCAGCAGCGTAGGTGGTAGCGGGGGAGAGACCCAGTACTTC. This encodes CASSVGGSGGETQYF.

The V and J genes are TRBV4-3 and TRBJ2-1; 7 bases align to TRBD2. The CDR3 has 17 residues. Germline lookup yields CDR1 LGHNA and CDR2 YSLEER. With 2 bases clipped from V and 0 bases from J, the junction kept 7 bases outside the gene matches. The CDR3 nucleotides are TGCGCCAGCAGCCAACTAGCGGAAACTAGCTCCTACAATGAGCAGTTCTTC. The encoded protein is CASSQLAETSSYNEQFF.

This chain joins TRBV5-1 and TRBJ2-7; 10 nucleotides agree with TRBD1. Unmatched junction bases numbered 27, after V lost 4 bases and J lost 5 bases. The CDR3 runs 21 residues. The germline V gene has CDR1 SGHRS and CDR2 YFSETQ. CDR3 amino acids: CASSPGGPGTGVSGEGNEQYF. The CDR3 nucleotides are TGCGCCAGCAGCCCGGGGGGGCCCGGGACAGGGGTGTCGGGAGAGGGGAACGAGCAGTACTTC.